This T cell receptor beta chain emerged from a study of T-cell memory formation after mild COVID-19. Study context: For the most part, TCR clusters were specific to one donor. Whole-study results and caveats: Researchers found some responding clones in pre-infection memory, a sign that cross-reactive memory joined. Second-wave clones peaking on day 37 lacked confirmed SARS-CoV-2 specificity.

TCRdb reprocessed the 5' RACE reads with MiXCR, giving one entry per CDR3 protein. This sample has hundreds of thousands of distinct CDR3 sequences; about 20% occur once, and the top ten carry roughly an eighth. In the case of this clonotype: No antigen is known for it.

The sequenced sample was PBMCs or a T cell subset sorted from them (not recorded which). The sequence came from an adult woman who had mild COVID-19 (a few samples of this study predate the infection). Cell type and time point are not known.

This CDR3 is CASSSAGAANTGELFF. The DNA of the CDR3 is TGCGCCAGCAGCTCGGCCGGGGCAGCCAACACCGGGGAGCTGTTTTTT. This chain uses TRBV5-1 with TRBJ2-2; perhaps D is TRBD1 or TRBD2 (5 bases each). This CDR3 is 16 amino acids long. Germline V gene sequence: CDR1 SGHRS, CDR2 YFSETQ. Trimming removed 3 bases from V and 2 bases from J, with 14 bases in between.